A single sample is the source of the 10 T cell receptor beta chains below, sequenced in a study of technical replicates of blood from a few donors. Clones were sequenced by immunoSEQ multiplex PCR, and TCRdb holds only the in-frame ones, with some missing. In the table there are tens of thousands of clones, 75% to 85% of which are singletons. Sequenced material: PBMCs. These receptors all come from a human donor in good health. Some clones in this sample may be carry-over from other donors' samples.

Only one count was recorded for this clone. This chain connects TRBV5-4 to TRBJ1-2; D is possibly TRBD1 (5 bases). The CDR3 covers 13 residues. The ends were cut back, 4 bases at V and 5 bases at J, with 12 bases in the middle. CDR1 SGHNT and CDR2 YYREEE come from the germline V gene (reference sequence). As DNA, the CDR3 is TGTGCCAGCAGCCGGACGGAGGGGTATGGCTACACCTTC. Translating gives CASSRTEGYGYTF. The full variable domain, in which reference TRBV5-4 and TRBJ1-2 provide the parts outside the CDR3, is ETGVTQSPTHLIKTRGQQVTLRCSSQSGHNTVSWYQQALGQGPQFIFQYYREEENGRGNFPPRFSGLQFPNYSSELNVNALELDDSALYLCASSRTEGYGYTFGSGTRLTVV.

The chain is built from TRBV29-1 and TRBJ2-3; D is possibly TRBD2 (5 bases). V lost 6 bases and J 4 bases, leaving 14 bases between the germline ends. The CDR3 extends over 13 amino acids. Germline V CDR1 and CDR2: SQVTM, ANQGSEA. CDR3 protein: CSVRESSADTQYF. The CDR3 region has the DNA TGCAGCGTAAGGGAGAGCTCTGCAGATACGCAGTATTTT.

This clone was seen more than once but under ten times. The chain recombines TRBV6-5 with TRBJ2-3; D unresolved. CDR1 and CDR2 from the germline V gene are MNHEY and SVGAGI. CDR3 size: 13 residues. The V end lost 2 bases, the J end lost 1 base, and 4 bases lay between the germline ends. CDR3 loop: CASSYRGTDTQYF. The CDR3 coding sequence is TGTGCCAGCAGTTACAGAGGCACAGATACGCAGTATTTT.

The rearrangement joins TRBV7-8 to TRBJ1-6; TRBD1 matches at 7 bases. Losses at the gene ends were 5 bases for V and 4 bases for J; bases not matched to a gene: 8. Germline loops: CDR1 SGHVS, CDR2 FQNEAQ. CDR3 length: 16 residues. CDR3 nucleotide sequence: TGTGCCAGCAGCCCTCCCCAGACAGGGTATAATTCACCCCTCCACTTT. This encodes CASSPPQTGYNSPLHF.

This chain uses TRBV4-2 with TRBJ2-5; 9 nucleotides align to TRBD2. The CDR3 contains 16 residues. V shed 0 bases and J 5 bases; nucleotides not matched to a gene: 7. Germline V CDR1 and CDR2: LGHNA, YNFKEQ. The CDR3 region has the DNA TGTGCCAGCAGCCAAGAGTCCAGCGGGGGGCGGGAGACCCAGTACTTC. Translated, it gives CASSQESSGGRETQYF.

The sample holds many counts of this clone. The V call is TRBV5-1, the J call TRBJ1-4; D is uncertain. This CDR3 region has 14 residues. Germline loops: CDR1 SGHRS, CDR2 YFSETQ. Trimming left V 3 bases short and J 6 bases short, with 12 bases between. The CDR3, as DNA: TGCGCCAGCAGCTCGGCAGGAGGGTATGAAAAACTGTTTTTT. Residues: CASSSAGGYEKLFF.

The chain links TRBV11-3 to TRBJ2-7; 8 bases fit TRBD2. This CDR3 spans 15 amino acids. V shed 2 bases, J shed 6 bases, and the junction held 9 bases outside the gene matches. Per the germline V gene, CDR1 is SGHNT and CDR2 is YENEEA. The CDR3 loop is CASSLILAGTGEQYF. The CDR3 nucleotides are TGTGCCAGCAGCTTAATCCTAGCGGGCACGGGCGAGCAGTACTTC.

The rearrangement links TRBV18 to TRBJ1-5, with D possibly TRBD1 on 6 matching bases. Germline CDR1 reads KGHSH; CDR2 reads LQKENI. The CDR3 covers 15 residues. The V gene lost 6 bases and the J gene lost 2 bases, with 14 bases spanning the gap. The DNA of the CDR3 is TGTGCCAGCTCGTCAGGGGATTTCGGCAATCAGCCCCAGCATTTT. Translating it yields CASSSGDFGNQPQHF.

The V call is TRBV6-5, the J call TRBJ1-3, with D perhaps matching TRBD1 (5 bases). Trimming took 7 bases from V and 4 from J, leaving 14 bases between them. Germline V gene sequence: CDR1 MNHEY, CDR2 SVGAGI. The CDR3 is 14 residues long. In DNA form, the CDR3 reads TGTGCCAGCACCGTCGGCGGGGCGGGAAACACCATATATTTT. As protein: CASTVGGAGNTIYF.

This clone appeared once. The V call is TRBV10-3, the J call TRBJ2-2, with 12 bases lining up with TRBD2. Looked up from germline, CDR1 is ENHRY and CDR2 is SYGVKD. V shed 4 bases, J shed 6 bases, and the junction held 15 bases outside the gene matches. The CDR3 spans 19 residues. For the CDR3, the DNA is TGTGCCATCAGTGGCACTAGCGGGAGGACATTTATCGGCGCCGGGGAGCTGTTTTTT. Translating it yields CAISGTSGRTFIGAGELFF.